Described below is a single T cell receptor beta chain sequence and its context. The data were produced by immunoSEQ multiplex PCR, yet TCRdb's version contains in-frame clones alone and is incomplete. The sample carries 9,000 to 15,000 clones, about 67% recorded once. This sample is part of a study of tumor-infiltrating lymphocytes in localized non-small cell lung cancer. The V segment lost 1 base and the J segment 5 bases; nucleotides outside the gene matches: 8. Germline V gene lookup returns CDR1 SGHTA and CDR2 FQGNSA. The length of the CDR3 is 16 residues. The sequenced material came from uninvolved lung tissue not adjacent to the tumor. The clonotype was recovered from a human donor with non-small cell lung cancer. The J gene is TRBJ2-5, the V gene TRBV7-2; TRBD2 aligns across 9 bases. CDR3 loop: CASSLGPAGGQETQYF. CDR3 DNA sequence: TGTGCCAGCAGCTTAGGACCGGCGGGGGGGCAGGAGACCCAGTACTTC.